This T cell receptor beta chain was sequenced during a study of T cells in Graves' hyperthyroidism and ophthalmopathy. CDR1 and CDR2 (germline): SGHAT, FQNNGV. The V end lost 5 bases, the J end lost 4 bases, and 16 bases lay between the germline ends. The CDR3 is made up of 15 amino acids. RNA transcripts yielded amplified TCR beta CDR3 regions. HTBI primers drove first-round RT-PCR of the TCR CDR3. Each CDR3 protein is one row after TCRdb ran MiXCR on the multiplex PCR reads. The sample lists roughly 740,000 distinct CDR3 sequences, roughly 17% seen once, with 8.4% in the top ten. This rearrangement joins TRBV11-2 to TRBJ2-3; tentative D call: TRBD1 (5 bases). Material: blood. This receptor was taken from a man younger than 35 with Graves' hyperthyroidism. DNA for the CDR3: TGTGCCAGCAGCCCTTTGGAAGGGGCGGCAGATACGCAGTATTTT. This sequence encodes CASSPLEGAADTQYF.